This T cell receptor (beta chain) was retrieved from a study of CD8+CD57+ T cells in acquired aplastic anemia (dated by TCRdb to the late 2010s). Turning to the overall study: On average, sorted CD4+ and CD8+ cells yielded about 3 ug of extracted DNA, with a range of 0.2 to 27.4 ug. CD8+CD57+ expansion was defined as a frequency above the mean frequency observed in healthy subjects.

The CDR3 runs 16 residues from the cysteine to the phenylalanine. Only the CDR3 region is kept as DNA, spanning 48 bases read in frame from base 1. V ends up 0 bases short and J 4 bases short, with an unmatched junction base count of 3. CDR1 and CDR2 are drawn from the germline V gene: SGHVS, FQNEAQ. The investigation overall reported the following: Between patients and healthy controls, no significant difference in CD8+ Simpson's diversity was found (P=0.060). Roughly 30 CD8+ CDR3 sequences were found to be shared between patients and controls, but these sequences appeared to be highly expressed in patients and within the immunodominant clones of the patients.

TCR beta VDJ combination and CDR3 sequence profiling used genomic DNA as the template. An Illumina HiSeq 2000 was used for TCR repertoire sequencing. The paper's processing steps were these. TRBV/TRBJ rearrangement plots, CDR3 size and DJ length profiles, and Simpson's diversity index were used to assess repertoires. The most abundant DNA sequence in the deep sequencing data was defined as the immunodominant clone. CDR3 amino acid sequences were screened for sharing across subjects and compared with published repertoires and the VDJdb database. TCRdb reworked the public reads: Q25 trimming with fastp, MiXCR clone assembly, productive beta chains retained. Each CDR3 protein appears once, grouped with its most common genes and DNA. The V and J calls shown here were made by TCRdb, not taken from the authors' results. This sample holds 180,000 or so distinct CDR3 sequences; less than 50% were observed only once. The ten biggest clones cover about 1.8% of the sample.

The patients picked for sequencing were ones in whom flow cytometry had shown an expansion of CD8+CD57+ cells. Every patient had a diagnosis of severe acquired aplastic anemia based on International Study of Aplastic Anemia and Agranulocytosis and Camitta criteria. No therapy had been received by the patients at the time of blood sampling. In the study, sorted CD4+ and CD8+ blood T cells from patients with severe aplastic anemia and from healthy subjects underwent deep sequencing of TCR repertoires. Patients were enrolled under clinicaltrials.gov protocols 00001620, 01623167, 00001397, 00071045, 00081523 and 00961064 in the USA. Ficoll-Paque density gradient centrifugation was used to isolate peripheral blood mononuclear cells. Before DNA extraction, CD4+ and CD8+ T cells were sorted by FACS or by magnetic beads. Comment on this clonotype: Its antigen remains unidentified. No base quality information exists; no much larger clone differs at one position.

In this chain, TRBV7-8 is recombined with TRBJ2-1, and 10 bases in between align with TRBD2. The sequenced material came from sorted CD4+, CD8+, or CD8+CD57+ T cells (not recorded which) from PBMCs. The clonotype originates from a human donor with aplastic anemia. In nucleotide form, the sequence is TGTGCCAGCAGCTTAGCGCCTAGCGGGGGATACAATGAGCAGTTCTTC. It specifies CASSLAPSGGYNEQFF.